This TCR beta chain was identified in a study of cytotoxic CD8 clonotypes in ibrutinib-treated CLL. On the study more broadly: The patients, around 12 relapsed/refractory and around 15 treatment-naive, included 17 who were IGHV unmutated. Points from the study as a whole: Public clonotypes showed up rarely, and on treatment they shrank or held steady. Clonality measured at baseline exceeded age-matched healthy donors, tracking circulating CD8+ T-cell counts.

This CDR3 comprises 16 residues. Germline loops: CDR1 MNHNY, CDR2 SVGAGI (reference sequence). Between the trimmed V and J ends, which lost 2 bases and 6 bases, there was a span of 17 bases. This clone was found a few times. What it recognizes is unknown. Some clones are missing from TCRdb's copy, which holds only in-frame ones; the method was immunoSEQ multiplex PCR. The sample consists of about 130,000 clones, around 80% of them appearing once. The material was PBMCs, obtained after 24 months of ibrutinib treatment. The origin of this receptor is a human donor with chronic lymphocytic leukemia. The V and J genes are TRBV6-6 and TRBJ1-5, with a tentative D call TRBD1 (6 bases). CDR3 amino acids: CASSYRPRGKGQPQHF. CDR3 DNA sequence: TGTGCCAGCAGTTACCGACCTAGGGGGAAAGGTCAGCCCCAGCATTTT.